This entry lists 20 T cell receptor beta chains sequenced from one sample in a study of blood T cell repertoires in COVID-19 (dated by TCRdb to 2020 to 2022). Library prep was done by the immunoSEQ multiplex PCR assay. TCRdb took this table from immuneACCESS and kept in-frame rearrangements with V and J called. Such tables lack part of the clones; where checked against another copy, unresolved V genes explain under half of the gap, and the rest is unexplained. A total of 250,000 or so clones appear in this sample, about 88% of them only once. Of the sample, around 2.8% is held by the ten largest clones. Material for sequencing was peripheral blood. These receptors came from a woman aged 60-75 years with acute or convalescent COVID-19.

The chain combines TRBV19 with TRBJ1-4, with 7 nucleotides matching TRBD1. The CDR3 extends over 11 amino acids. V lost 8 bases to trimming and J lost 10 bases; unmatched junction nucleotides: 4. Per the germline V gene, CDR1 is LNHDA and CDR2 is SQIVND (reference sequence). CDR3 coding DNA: TGTGCCAGTCAGGGGGAAGGAAAACTGTTTTTT. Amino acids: CASQGEGKLFF. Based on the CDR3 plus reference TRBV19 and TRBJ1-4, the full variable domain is DGGITQSPKYLFRKEGQNVTLSCEQNLNHDAMYWYRQDPGQGLRLIYYSQIVNDFQKGDIAEGYSVSREKKESFPLTVTSAQKNPTAFYLCASQGEGKLFFGSGTQLSVL.

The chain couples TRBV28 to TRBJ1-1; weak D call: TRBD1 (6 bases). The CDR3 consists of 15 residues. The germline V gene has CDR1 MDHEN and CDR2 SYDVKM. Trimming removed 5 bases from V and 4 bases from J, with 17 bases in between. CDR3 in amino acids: CASSRSGGGGTEAFF. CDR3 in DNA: TGTGCCAGCAGTAGATCGGGAGGGGGTGGCACTGAAGCTTTCTTT. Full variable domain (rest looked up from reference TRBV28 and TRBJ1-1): DVKVTQSSRYLVKRTGEKVFLECVQDMDHENMFWYRQDPGLGLRLIYFSYDVKMKEKGDIPEGYSVSREKKERFSLILESASTNQTSMYLCASSRSGGGGTEAFFGQGTRLTVV.

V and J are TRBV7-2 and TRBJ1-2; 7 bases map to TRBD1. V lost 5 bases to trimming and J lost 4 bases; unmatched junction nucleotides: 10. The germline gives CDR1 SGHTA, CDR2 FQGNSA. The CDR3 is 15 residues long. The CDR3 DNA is TGTGCCAGCAGCCCTAAGACAGGGACTTCCTATGGCTACACCTTC. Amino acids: CASSPKTGTSYGYTF.

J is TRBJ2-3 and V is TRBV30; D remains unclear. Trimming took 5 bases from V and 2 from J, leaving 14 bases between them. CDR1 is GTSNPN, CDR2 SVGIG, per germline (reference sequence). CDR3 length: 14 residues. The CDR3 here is CAWGSRSFTDTQYF. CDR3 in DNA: TGTGCCTGGGGTTCCAGAAGTTTCACAGATACGCAGTATTTT.

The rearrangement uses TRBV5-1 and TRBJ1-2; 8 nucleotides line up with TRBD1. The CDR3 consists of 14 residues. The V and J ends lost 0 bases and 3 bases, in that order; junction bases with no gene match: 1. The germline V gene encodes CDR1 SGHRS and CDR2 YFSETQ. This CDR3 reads CASSLADRDYGYTF. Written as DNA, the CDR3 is TGCGCCAGCAGCTTGGCGGACAGGGACTATGGCTACACCTTC. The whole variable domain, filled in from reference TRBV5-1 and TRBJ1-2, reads KAGVTQTPRYLIKTRGQQVTLSCSPISGHRSVSWYQQTPGQGLQFLFEYFSETQRNKGNFPGRFSGRQFSNSRSEMNVSTLELGDSALYLCASSLADRDYGYTFGSGTRLTVV.

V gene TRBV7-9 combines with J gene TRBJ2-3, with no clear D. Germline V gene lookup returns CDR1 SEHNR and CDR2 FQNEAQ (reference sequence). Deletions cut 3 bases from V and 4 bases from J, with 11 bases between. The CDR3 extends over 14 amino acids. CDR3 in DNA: TGTGCCAGCAGCTTGGTTCCGGTCTCAGATACGCAGTATTTT. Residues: CASSLVPVSDTQYF.

CDR3 sequence reads: CASSLVAEDYGYTF. In nucleotides, the CDR3 is TGTGCCAGCAGCTTAGTGGCAGAAGACTATGGCTACACCTTC. The chain uses TRBV11-2 and TRBJ1-2; D remains unclear. V dropped 1 base and J dropped 3 bases, with 9 bases sitting between them. CDR3 size: 14 residues. Germline-derived CDR1 and CDR2 are SGHAT and FQNNGV.

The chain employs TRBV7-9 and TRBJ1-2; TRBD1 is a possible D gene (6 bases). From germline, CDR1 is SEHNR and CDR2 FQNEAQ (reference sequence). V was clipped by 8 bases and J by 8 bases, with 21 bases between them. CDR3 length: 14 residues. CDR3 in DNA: TGTGCCAGCGTACCCGAGTGGGGGGGCGGCGGCTACACCTTC. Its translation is CASVPEWGGGGYTF.

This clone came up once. As DNA, the CDR3 is TGTGCCAGTAGTATGCCGGGGGTTGGCAATCAGCCCCAGCATTTT. This sequence encodes CASSMPGVGNQPQHF. The chain carries TRBV19 and TRBJ1-5; the D gene is possibly TRBD1 (5 bases). The CDR3 is made up of 15 amino acids. Germline CDR1 LNHDA, CDR2 SQIVND (reference sequence). V lost 3 bases and J lost 2, with 11 bases in between.

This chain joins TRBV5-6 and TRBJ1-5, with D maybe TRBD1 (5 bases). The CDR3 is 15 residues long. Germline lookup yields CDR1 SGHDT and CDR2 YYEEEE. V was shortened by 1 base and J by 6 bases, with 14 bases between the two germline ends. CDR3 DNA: TGTGCCAGCAGCTTGAAGACAAGGGGTGGTCAGCCCCAGCATTTT. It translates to CASSLKTRGGQPQHF.

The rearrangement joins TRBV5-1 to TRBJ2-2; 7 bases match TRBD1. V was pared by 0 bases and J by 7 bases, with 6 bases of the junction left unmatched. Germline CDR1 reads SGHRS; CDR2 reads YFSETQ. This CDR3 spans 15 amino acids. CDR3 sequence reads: CASSLDRQGGGELFF. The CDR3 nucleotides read TGCGCCAGCAGCTTGGACCGACAGGGCGGCGGGGAGCTGTTTTTT. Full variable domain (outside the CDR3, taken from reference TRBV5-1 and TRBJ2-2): KAGVTQTPRYLIKTRGQQVTLSCSPISGHRSVSWYQQTPGQGLQFLFEYFSETQRNKGNFPGRFSGRQFSNSRSEMNVSTLELGDSALYLCASSLDRQGGGELFFGEGSRLTVL.

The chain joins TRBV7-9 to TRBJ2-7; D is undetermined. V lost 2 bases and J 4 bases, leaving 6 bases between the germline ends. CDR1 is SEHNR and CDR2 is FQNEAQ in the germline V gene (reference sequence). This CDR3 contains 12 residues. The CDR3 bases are TGTGCCAGCAGCTTACGCAGTTACGAGCAGTACTTC. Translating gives CASSLRSYEQYF. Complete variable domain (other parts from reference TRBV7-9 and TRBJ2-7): DTGVSQNPRHKITKRGQNVTFRCDPISEHNRLYWYRQTLGQGPEFLTYFQNEAQLEKSRLLSDRFSAERPKGSFSTLEIQRTEQGDSAMYLCASSLRSYEQYFGPGTRLTVT.

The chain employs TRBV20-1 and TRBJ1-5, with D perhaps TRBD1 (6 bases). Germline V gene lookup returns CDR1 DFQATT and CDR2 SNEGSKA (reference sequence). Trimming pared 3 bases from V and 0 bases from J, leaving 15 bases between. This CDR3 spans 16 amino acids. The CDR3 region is CSASKRTAFSNQPQHF. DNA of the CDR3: TGCAGTGCTAGTAAGAGGACAGCGTTTAGCAATCAGCCCCAGCATTTT.

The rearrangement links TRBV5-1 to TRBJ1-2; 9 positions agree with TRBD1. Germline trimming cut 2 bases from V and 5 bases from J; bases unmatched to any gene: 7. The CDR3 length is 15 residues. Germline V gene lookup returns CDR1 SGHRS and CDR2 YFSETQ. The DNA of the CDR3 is TGCGCCAGCAGCTTTGAAGGACAGGGGTTATATGGCTACACCTTC. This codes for CASSFEGQGLYGYTF.

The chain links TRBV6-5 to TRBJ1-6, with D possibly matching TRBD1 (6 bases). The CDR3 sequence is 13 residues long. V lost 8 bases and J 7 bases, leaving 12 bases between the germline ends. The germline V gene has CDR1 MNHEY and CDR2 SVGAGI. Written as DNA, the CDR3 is TGTGCCAGCTTAAGGACAGAGAATTCACCCCTCCACTTT. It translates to CASLRTENSPLHF.

CDR3 loop: CASSQVQGLNTEAFF. DNA of the CDR3: TGCGCCAGCAGCCAAGTGCAGGGATTGAACACTGAAGCTTTCTTT. V gene TRBV4-3 combines with J gene TRBJ1-1; a weak D match, TRBD1 (5 bases). Trimming pared 1 base from V and 0 bases from J, leaving 9 bases between. The CDR3 loop spans 15 amino acids. Looked up from germline, CDR1 is LGHNA and CDR2 is YSLEER.

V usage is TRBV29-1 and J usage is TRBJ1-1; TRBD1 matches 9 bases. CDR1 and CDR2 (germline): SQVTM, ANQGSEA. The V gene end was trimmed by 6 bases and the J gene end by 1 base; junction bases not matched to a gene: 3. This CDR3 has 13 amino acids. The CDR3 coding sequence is TGCAGCGTCGGACAGGGGACGAACACTGAAGCTTTCTTT. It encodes CSVGQGTNTEAFF.

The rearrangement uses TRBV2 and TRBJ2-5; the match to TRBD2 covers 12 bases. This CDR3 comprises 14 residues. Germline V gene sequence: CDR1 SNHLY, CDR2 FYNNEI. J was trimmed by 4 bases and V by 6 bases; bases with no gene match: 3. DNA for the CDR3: TGTGCCAGCAGCATGGGACTAGCGGGAGAGACCCAGTACTTC. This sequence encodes CASSMGLAGETQYF.

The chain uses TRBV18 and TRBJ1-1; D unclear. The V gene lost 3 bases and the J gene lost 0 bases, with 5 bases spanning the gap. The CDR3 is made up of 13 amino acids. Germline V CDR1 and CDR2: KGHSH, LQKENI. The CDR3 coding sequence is TGTGCCAGCTCACCTCCATTGAACACTGAAGCTTTCTTT. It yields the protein CASSPPLNTEAFF.

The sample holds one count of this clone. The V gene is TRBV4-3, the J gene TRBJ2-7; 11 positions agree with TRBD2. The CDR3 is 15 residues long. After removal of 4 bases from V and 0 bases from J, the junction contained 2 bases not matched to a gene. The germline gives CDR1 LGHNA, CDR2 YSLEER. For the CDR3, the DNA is TGCGCCAGCAGCCCAACTAGCGGGAGCTCCTACGAGCAGTACTTC. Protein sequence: CASSPTSGSSYEQYF.